Listed here are 21 T cell receptor beta chains from one sample, sequenced in a study of OX40 agonist ivuxolimab in advanced cancers. This table comes from immunoSEQ multiplex PCR, and its TCRdb copy is limited to in-frame clones, with some not included. The table has about 77,000 clones, more than 70% seen once. Sequencing was performed on CD4+ or CD8+ T cells sorted from blood, taken in a trial of the OX40 agonist ivuxolimab. All receptors come from an adult with an advanced solid tumor such as melanoma, head and neck, liver or kidney cancer.

This rearrangement joins TRBV7-2 to TRBJ2-2; 9 nucleotides line up with TRBD2. The CDR3 is 16 residues long. J lost 4 bases, V lost 1 base, and 4 bases had no gene match. Germline V gene data show CDR1 as SGHTA and CDR2 as FQGNSA. The CDR3 region is CASSLVGGRVTGELFF. The CDR3 bases are TGTGCCAGCAGCTTAGTTGGCGGGAGGGTCACCGGGGAGCTGTTTTTT.

J is TRBJ2-2 and V is TRBV5-1; 10 bases are a match to TRBD1. The ends lost 7 bases at V and 1 base at J; junction bases unmatched: 7. The CDR3 sequence is 16 residues long. Germline V gene data show CDR1 as SGHRS and CDR2 as YFSETQ. The CDR3 DNA sequence: TGCGCCAGCTACAACCGGGACAGGGGGAACACCGGGGAGCTGTTTTTT. Residues: CASYNRDRGNTGELFF. The variable domain in full, completed from reference TRBV5-1 and TRBJ2-2, reads KAGVTQTPRYLIKTRGQQVTLSCSPISGHRSVSWYQQTPGQGLQFLFEYFSETQRNKGNFPGRFSGRQFSNSRSEMNVSTLELGDSALYLCASYNRDRGNTGELFFGEGSRLTVL.

This CDR3 reads CASSQEIRDRLYF. The CDR3 DNA is TGCGCCAGCAGCCAAGAGATCCGGGACAGACTATATTTT. The V call is TRBV4-3, the J call TRBJ1-3; 7 nucleotides line up with TRBD1. With 0 bases clipped from V and 14 bases from J, the junction kept 7 bases outside the gene matches. This CDR3 region has 13 residues. Per the germline V gene, CDR1 is LGHNA and CDR2 is YSLEER.

V gene TRBV28 combines with J gene TRBJ1-4; possibly TRBD1 for D (5 bases). This CDR3 contains 14 residues. The V gene lost 7 bases and the J gene lost 6 bases, with 15 bases spanning the gap. Germline assignment: CDR1 MDHEN and CDR2 SYDVKM. DNA of the CDR3: TGTGCCAGCACCCCCGTGAGGGACCATGAAAAACTGTTTTTT. This codes for CASTPVRDHEKLFF.

The chain joins TRBV5-1 to TRBJ2-5; 9 bases match TRBD1. In germline, CDR1 is SGHRS, CDR2 YFSETQ. The junction had 7 bases not matched to a gene; V was cut back by 3 bases and J by 1 base. The CDR3 runs 16 residues. The CDR3 reads CASSSGTGTIQETQYF. As DNA, the CDR3 is TGCGCCAGCAGCTCCGGGACAGGGACCATCCAAGAGACCCAGTACTTC.

The chain is built from TRBV19 and TRBJ2-3, with 10 positions matching TRBD2. This CDR3 is built from 16 residues. V shed 3 bases, J shed 0 bases, and the junction held 3 bases outside the gene matches. The germline gives CDR1 LNHDA, CDR2 SQIVND (reference sequence). This CDR3 is CASSIRTSGSTDTQYF. Here the CDR3 DNA reads TGTGCCAGTAGTATCAGGACTAGCGGTAGCACAGATACGCAGTATTTT.

J is TRBJ2-2 and V is TRBV6-5; a possible D gene is TRBD1 (5 bases). The CDR3 contains 15 residues. In germline, CDR1 is MNHEY, CDR2 SVGAGI. Trimming removed 5 bases from V and 3 bases from J, with 13 bases in between. For the CDR3, the DNA is TGTGCCAGCAGTACCCGACAGAAGGACACCGGGGAGCTGTTTTTT. Amino acids: CASSTRQKDTGELFF.

This chain links TRBV11-2 with TRBJ2-7; D unresolved. V lost 2 bases and J 0 bases, leaving 8 bases between the germline ends. CDR1 SGHAT and CDR2 FQNNGV come from the germline V gene. The CDR3 loop spans 14 amino acids. CDR3 amino acids: CASSLSFPSYEQYF. CDR3 nucleotides: TGTGCCAGCAGCTTAAGTTTTCCCTCCTACGAGCAGTACTTC.

This chain links TRBV28 with TRBJ1-5; D ambiguous. The CDR3 is 15 amino acids. Trimming removed 4 bases from V and 3 bases from J, with 13 bases in between. Germline V gene data show CDR1 as MDHEN and CDR2 as SYDVKM. The CDR3 bases are TGTGCCAGCAGTTCTCAGCGCCTACTCAATCAGCCCCAGCATTTT. Protein product: CASSSQRLLNQPQHF.

This chain uses TRBV4-2 with TRBJ2-2; 14 bases fit TRBD2. Trimming removed 3 bases from V and 3 bases from J; junction bases left unmatched: 9. The length of the CDR3 is 19 residues. Germline CDR1 is LGHNA and CDR2 is YNFKEQ. CDR3 sequence: CASSQRPGLAGAYTGELFF. For the CDR3, the DNA is TGTGCCAGCAGCCAGAGGCCGGGACTAGCGGGAGCATACACCGGGGAGCTGTTTTTT.

The V call is TRBV4-1, the J call TRBJ2-1, with 9 positions matching TRBD1. The CDR3 totals 15 residues. V lost 4 bases, J lost 5 bases, and 6 bases stayed unmatched. CDR1 is MGHRA and CDR2 is YSYEKL in the germline V gene. The CDR3 spells CASSPGDRDDNEQFF. In nucleotides, the CDR3 is TGCGCCAGCAGCCCCGGGGACAGGGACGACAATGAGCAGTTCTTC.

V and J are TRBV6-6 and TRBJ1-5; TRBD1 agrees at 8 bases. In germline, CDR1 is MNHNY, CDR2 SVGAGI (reference sequence). Trimming took 6 bases from V and 7 from J; bases not matched to a gene: 8. The CDR3 length is 14 residues. The CDR3 is CASRPTGGRQPQHF. The CDR3 DNA follows: TGTGCCAGCAGGCCTACAGGGGGAAGGCAGCCCCAGCATTTT.

The chain employs TRBV11-3 and TRBJ2-7; perhaps TRBD2 as D (7 bases). This CDR3 is 15 amino acids long. Trimming removed 5 bases at V and 1 base at J, with 15 bases between. Germline lookup yields CDR1 SGHNT and CDR2 YENEEA. The CDR3 loop is CASSSRGGTSYEQYF. Written as DNA, the CDR3 is TGTGCCAGCAGCAGTCGGGGAGGGACATCCTACGAGCAGTACTTC.

The chain uses TRBV11-2 and TRBJ1-2; possible D gene TRBD1, 6 bases. Deletions cut 6 bases from V and 4 bases from J, with 15 bases between. CDR1 SGHAT and CDR2 FQNNGV come from the germline V gene. The CDR3 is 14 residues long. This CDR3 is CASRTNREGYGYTF. The CDR3 DNA reads as TGTGCCAGCAGAACCAACAGGGAAGGCTATGGCTACACCTTC.

The chain uses TRBV5-1 and TRBJ1-2; the match to TRBD1 covers 8 bases. The CDR3 sequence is 14 residues long. Germline loops: CDR1 SGHRS, CDR2 YFSETQ. Trimming cost V 3 bases and J 7 bases; bases outside gene matches: 8. CDR3 nucleotides: TGCGCCAGCAGCTCAGGACAGGGTGATGGTGGCTACACCTTC. Protein sequence: CASSSGQGDGGYTF. Based on the CDR3 plus reference TRBV5-1 and TRBJ1-2, the full variable domain is KAGVTQTPRYLIKTRGQQVTLSCSPISGHRSVSWYQQTPGQGLQFLFEYFSETQRNKGNFPGRFSGRQFSNSRSEMNVSTLELGDSALYLCASSSGQGDGGYTFGSGTRLTVV.

The rearrangement uses TRBV28 and TRBJ2-3; TRBD2 is a possible D gene (7 bases). The CDR3 spans 16 residues. Germline assignment: CDR1 MDHEN and CDR2 SYDVKM. Trimming left V 5 bases short and J 2 bases short, with 17 bases between. The CDR3, as DNA: TGTGCCAGCAGTCGGCCGGGGGGCCGGAACACAGATACGCAGTATTTT. Translating it yields CASSRPGGRNTDTQYF. Complete variable domain (other parts from reference TRBV28 and TRBJ2-3): DVKVTQSSRYLVKRTGEKVFLECVQDMDHENMFWYRQDPGLGLRLIYFSYDVKMKEKGDIPEGYSVSREKKERFSLILESASTNQTSMYLCASSRPGGRNTDTQYFGPGTRLTVL.

This clone appeared a single time. The genes are TRBV28 and TRBJ1-4, with a tentative D call TRBD1 (5 bases). Trimming removed 5 bases from V and 0 bases from J, with 13 bases in between. The CDR3 length is 16 residues. The V gene's germline CDR1 is MDHEN and CDR2 SYDVKM. Here the CDR3 DNA reads TGTGCCAGCAGTGCCTACAGGAGTTCAACTAATGAAAAACTGTTTTTT. Its translation: CASSAYRSSTNEKLFF.

The V gene is TRBV5-1, the J gene TRBJ2-7, with D perhaps matching TRBD2 (7 bases). V lost 3 bases to trimming and J lost 4 bases, with 14 bases between them. The germline CDR1 and CDR2 sequences are SGHRS and YFSETQ. The CDR3 contains 14 residues. CDR3 DNA: TGCGCCAGCAGCTGGGCAGGGGAGGGGTACGAGCAGTACTTC. Its protein product is CASSWAGEGYEQYF.

The rearrangement uses TRBV25-1 and TRBJ2-7; 9 nucleotides align to TRBD1. CDR1 MGHDK and CDR2 SYGVNS come from the germline V gene. This CDR3 comprises 14 residues. The J segment lost 4 bases and the V segment lost 4 bases, leaving 5 bases of the junction unmatched. DNA of the CDR3: TGTGCCAGCAGTGTTAGACAGGGGGTATACGAGCAGTACTTC. It specifies CASSVRQGVYEQYF.

This chain joins TRBV30 and TRBJ1-5; TRBD1 matches 9 bases. The J segment lost 5 bases and the V segment lost 3 bases, leaving 5 bases of the junction unmatched. Germline CDR1 reads GTSNPN; CDR2 reads SVGIG (reference sequence). This CDR3 contains 14 residues. CDR3: CAWRPTGGHQPQHF. The CDR3 bases are TGTGCCTGGAGACCTACAGGGGGCCATCAGCCCCAGCATTTT.

CDR3 sequence: CASSFKTSSTYEQYF. The CDR3 DNA sequence: TGTGCCAGCAGCTTTAAAACCAGTTCTACCTACGAGCAGTACTTC. The chain combines TRBV11-2 with TRBJ2-7, with D uncertain. The length of the CDR3 is 15 residues. CDR1 and CDR2 (germline): SGHAT, FQNNGV. Trimming shortened V by 3 bases and J by 2 bases, and 14 bases separated the two germline ends.